What follows is one T cell receptor (beta chain) and its context. This sample was included in a study of T cells expressing NK-cell markers. Generation of TCR beta cDNA was performed by 5'RACE template switching incorporating UMIs. TCRdb re-called the 5' RACE reads and shows each CDR3 protein once, DNA omitted. The table lists hundreds of thousands of distinct CDR3 sequences. The CDR3 has 15 amino acids. Germline-derived CDR1 and CDR2 are SGHTA and FQGNSA. This sequence was found in a woman aged 18 to 75 in good health. Sequencing was done on a sample of blood T cells: a sorted CD56 or NKG2C T cell subset, CD4+ or CD8+ T cells, or bulk PBMC T cells (not recorded which). The V gene is TRBV7-2, the J gene TRBJ1-6; TCRdb reports TRBD1, a call that lacks DNA to check it against. CDR3 loop: CASSLVSGAGSPLHF.